The 31 T cell receptor beta chains below all came from one sample that was sequenced in a study of OX40 agonist ivuxolimab in advanced cancers. Libraries were prepared through the immunoSEQ multiplex PCR assay. The table was pulled from immuneACCESS by TCRdb, which kept in-frame rearrangements only. Such tables lose some clones; where checked, under half of the loss comes from unresolved V genes, and the rest has no known cause. For this sample the table gives 83,000 or so clones, of which about 88% were detected only once. The ten largest clones take up roughly 1.8% of the sample. Sequenced material: CD4+ or CD8+ T cells sorted from blood, taken in a trial of the OX40 agonist ivuxolimab. The receptor set was obtained from an adult with an advanced solid tumor such as melanoma, head and neck, liver or kidney cancer.

The chain recombines TRBV16 with TRBJ1-1; 9 nucleotides align to TRBD1. Germline CDR1 is KGHSY and CDR2 is FQNENV. This CDR3 comprises 18 residues. V shed 2 bases, J shed 11 bases, and the junction held 21 bases outside the gene matches. CDR3: CASSQELRGQGGQTGAFF. In nucleotides, the CDR3 is TGTGCCAGCAGCCAAGAATTGCGGGGACAGGGAGGACAAACGGGGGCTTTCTTT.

DNA for the CDR3: TGTGCCAGCACCACCAACACCGGGTTAACCTACAATGAGCAGTTCTTC. It yields the protein CASTTNTGLTYNEQFF. The chain links TRBV7-2 to TRBJ2-1; D gene ambiguous. CDR1 SGHTA and CDR2 FQGNSA come from the germline V gene. Trimming pared 7 bases from V and 2 bases from J, leaving 18 bases between. The CDR3 consists of 16 residues.

V gene TRBV5-4 combines with J gene TRBJ2-4, with D maybe TRBD2 (6 bases). CDR1 is SGHNT, CDR2 YYREEE, per germline (reference sequence). This CDR3 has 13 residues. Between the trimmed V and J ends, which lost 1 base and 8 bases, there was a span of 10 bases. DNA of the CDR3: TGTGCCAGCAGCTTGAGAGGGGAGGACATTCAGTACTTC. Translated: CASSLRGEDIQYF.

The V and J genes are TRBV5-1 and TRBJ1-2, with D hard to call. The germline gives CDR1 SGHRS, CDR2 YFSETQ. V lost 0 bases, J lost 4 bases, and 13 bases lay in between. The CDR3 spans 15 residues. Here the CDR3 reads CASSLALGPGYGYTF. The CDR3 DNA reads TGCGCCAGCAGCTTGGCCCTGGGCCCGGGCTATGGCTACACCTTC.

The chain is built from TRBV9 and TRBJ2-5; D tentatively reads TRBD1 or TRBD2 (5 bases each). This CDR3 is 16 amino acids long. The germline CDR1 and CDR2 sequences are SGDLS and YYNGEE. Trimming pared 0 bases from V and 4 bases from J, leaving 16 bases between. DNA for the CDR3: TGTGCCAGCAGCGTAGGCAGGGCCCGTGGAGGAGAGACCCAGTACTTC. This codes for CASSVGRARGGETQYF. Supplemented by reference TRBV9 and TRBJ2-5, the full variable domain reads DSGVTQTPKHLITATGQRVTLRCSPRSGDLSVYWYQQSLDQGLQFLIQYYNGEERAKGNILERFSAQQFPDLHSELNLSSLELGDSALYFCASSVGRARGGETQYFGPGTRLLVL.

The rearrangement joins TRBV11-3 to TRBJ2-7; D not resolved. The ends were cut back, 4 bases at V and 4 bases at J, with 8 bases in the middle. CDR1 is SGHNT and CDR2 is YENEEA in the germline V gene. This CDR3 has 12 residues. The CDR3 bases are TGTGCCAGCAGCTCGGACGGATACGAGCAGTACTTC. Residues: CASSSDGYEQYF.

The V gene is TRBV10-3, the J gene TRBJ2-6; D is unresolved. The CDR3 has 12 amino acids. The V end lost 10 bases, the J end lost 1 base, and 5 bases lay between the germline ends. CDR1 and CDR2 (germline): ENHRY, SYGVKD. CDR3 nucleotides: TGTGCCACCCAATCTGGGGCCAACGTCCTGACTTTC. Its protein product is CATQSGANVLTF.

The CDR3 loop is CTSRPRVGELFF. The CDR3, as DNA: TGCACCAGCAGGCCCAGGGTCGGGGAGCTGTTTTTT. This chain uses TRBV1 with TRBJ2-2; TRBD1, the D gene given by the table, was not confirmed from the DNA. TRBV1 represents a pseudogene. The CDR3 covers 12 residues.

This clone was observed once. The chain links TRBV7-3 to TRBJ1-1; 10 nucleotides agree with TRBD1. J gave up 3 bases and V 4 bases, and 5 bases lay outside the gene matches. Germline V gives CDR1 SGHTA, CDR2 FQGTGA. The CDR3 is 15 amino acids. The DNA of the CDR3 is TGTGCCAGCAGCTCCGAGACAGGGGGCCACACTGAAGCTTTCTTT. It encodes CASSSETGGHTEAFF.

The chain is built from TRBV6-5 and TRBJ1-3; D gene uncertain. The CDR3 spans 15 residues. V was pared by 0 bases and J by 0 bases, with 6 bases between. Per germline, CDR1 MNHEY and CDR2 SVGAGI. The CDR3 loop reads CASSYSRSSGNTIYF. CDR3 nucleotides: TGTGCCAGCAGTTACTCTAGGAGCTCTGGAAACACCATATATTTT.

The chain joins TRBV27 to TRBJ1-1, with TRBD1 matching 10 bases. The ends lost 6 bases at V and 5 bases at J; junction bases unmatched: 12. Germline CDR1 is MNHEY and CDR2 is SMNVEV (reference sequence). The CDR3 has 16 residues. CDR3 DNA: TGTGCCAGCAGCTCCTCGACAGGGGGCGTAGGGACTGAAGCTTTCTTT. It encodes CASSSSTGGVGTEAFF.

This clone has a single count. The gene calls are TRBV5-4 and TRBJ2-7, with no clear D. The CDR3 sequence is 13 residues long. Germline V lookup: CDR1 SGHNT, CDR2 YYREEE (reference sequence). Deletions cut 1 base from V and 0 bases from J, with 5 bases between. CDR3 DNA sequence: TGTGCCAGCAGCTTGCCGAGCTCCTACGAGCAGTACTTC. It translates to CASSLPSSYEQYF.

V usage is TRBV11-2 and J usage is TRBJ2-2; 7 nucleotides align to TRBD2. Germline values: CDR1 SGHAT, CDR2 FQNNGV. Germline trimming cut 2 bases from V and 6 bases from J; bases unmatched to any gene: 6. The CDR3 covers 15 residues. CDR3 sequence reads: CASSLFWGGPGELFF. The CDR3 DNA reads as TGTGCCAGCAGCTTATTCTGGGGGGGTCCCGGGGAGCTGTTTTTT. The full variable domain, its missing parts supplied by reference TRBV11-2 and TRBJ2-2, is EAGVAQSPRYKIIEKRQSVAFWCNPISGHATLYWYQQILGQGPKLLIQFQNNGVVDDSQLPKDRFSAERLKGVDSTLKIQPAKLEDSAVYLCASSLFWGGPGELFFGEGSRLTVL.

The table lists this clone with a few counts. The gene calls are TRBV5-4 and TRBJ2-7; 8 bases are shared with TRBD1. The CDR3 consists of 12 residues. With 0 bases clipped from V and 12 bases from J, the junction kept 5 bases outside the gene matches. Looked up from germline, CDR1 is SGHNT and CDR2 is YYREEE (reference sequence). CDR3 coding DNA: TGTGCCAGCAGCTTGGGGGGACAGGCACCGTACTTC. It specifies CASSLGGQAPYF.

CDR3 protein: CASSTGDTGELFF. The CDR3 DNA is TGTGCCAGCAGCACAGGGGATACCGGGGAGCTGTTTTTT. The chain is built from TRBV11-1 and TRBJ2-2, with 7 bases fitting TRBD1. Trimming removed 5 bases from V and 5 bases from J; junction bases left unmatched: 2. Germline loops: CDR1 SGHAT, CDR2 FQDESV (reference sequence). This CDR3 region has 13 residues.

The chain carries TRBV28 and TRBJ1-1, with D perhaps matching TRBD1 (6 bases). Germline CDR1 is MDHEN and CDR2 is SYDVKM. Trimming stripped 5 bases from V and 1 base from J, with 11 bases between. This CDR3 contains 14 residues. For the CDR3, the DNA is TGTGCCAGCAGTCCACGGACAGCGAACACTGAAGCTTTCTTT. Translating gives CASSPRTANTEAFF. Full variable domain (outside the CDR3, taken from reference TRBV28 and TRBJ1-1): DVKVTQSSRYLVKRTGEKVFLECVQDMDHENMFWYRQDPGLGLRLIYFSYDVKMKEKGDIPEGYSVSREKKERFSLILESASTNQTSMYLCASSPRTANTEAFFGQGTRLTVV.

This rearrangement joins TRBV5-5 to TRBJ2-4; 10 positions agree with TRBD1. Trimming removed 5 bases from V and 2 bases from J; junction bases left unmatched: 7. This CDR3 has 16 amino acids. From germline, CDR1 is SGHKS and CDR2 YYEKEE (reference sequence). CDR3 amino acids: CASSHRDRGTKNIQYF. The CDR3 DNA sequence: TGTGCCAGCAGTCACCGGGACAGGGGAACCAAAAACATTCAGTACTTC.

The V call is TRBV5-1, the J call TRBJ2-5, with TRBD2 matching over 8 bases. This CDR3 has 16 residues. Germline trimming cut 0 bases from V and 4 bases from J; bases unmatched to any gene: 8. Germline V gene sequence: CDR1 SGHRS, CDR2 YFSETQ. The CDR3 here is CASSLEGSGGGETQYF. Here the CDR3 DNA reads TGCGCCAGCAGCTTGGAGGGGAGCGGGGGTGGAGAGACCCAGTACTTC.

CDR3 amino acids: CASSASNLRGEQFF. CDR3 coding DNA: TGTGCCAGCAGCGCCTCGAACTTGCGTGGTGAGCAGTTCTTC. The chain combines TRBV9 with TRBJ2-1; D remains ambiguous. V was shortened by 3 bases and J by 9 bases, with 16 bases between the two germline ends. CDR1 SGDLS and CDR2 YYNGEE come from the germline V gene. This CDR3 is 14 amino acids long.

The chain recombines TRBV14 with TRBJ2-3, with TRBD1 identical over 7 bases. CDR1 and CDR2 (germline): SGHDN, FVKESK. The CDR3 is 16 amino acids. Germline trimming cut 4 bases from V and 3 bases from J; bases unmatched to any gene: 10. Here the CDR3 reads CASSLMTGPRTDTQYF. The CDR3 DNA sequence: TGTGCCAGCAGCCTGATGACAGGGCCGCGGACAGATACGCAGTATTTT. Full variable domain (outside the CDR3, taken from reference TRBV14 and TRBJ2-3): EAGVTQFPSHSVIEKGQTVTLRCDPISGHDNLYWYRRVMGKEIKFLLHFVKESKQDESGMPNNRFLAERTGGTYSTLKVQPAELEDSGVYFCASSLMTGPRTDTQYFGPGTRLTVL.

CDR3 bases: TGTGCCAGCAGCTTAGAACTGAACACTGAAGCTTTCTTT. Amino acids: CASSLELNTEAFF. This chain joins TRBV7-6 and TRBJ1-1; the D is unclear. This CDR3 has 13 amino acids. The V gene's germline CDR1 is SGHVS and CDR2 FNYEAQ. V lost 1 base and J 0 bases, leaving 3 bases between the germline ends.

The chain carries TRBV28 and TRBJ2-5; the D call may be TRBD1 or TRBD2 (6 bases each). The CDR3 is 13 residues long. With 10 bases removed from V and 4 bases from J, the gap between germline ends came to 16 bases. Germline lookup yields CDR1 MDHEN and CDR2 SYDVKM. The CDR3 sequence: CANPSGGLETQYF. The CDR3 DNA reads as TGTGCCAACCCCTCCGGGGGCCTAGAGACCCAGTACTTC.

The chain employs TRBV19 and TRBJ1-1, with 10 bases that match TRBD1. Germline V gene data show CDR1 as LNHDA and CDR2 as SQIVND (reference sequence). CDR3 size: 13 residues. After removal of 6 bases from V and 3 bases from J, the junction contained 1 base not matched to a gene. DNA of the CDR3: TGTGCCAGTAGGGGACAGGGGCACACTGAAGCTTTCTTT. Protein sequence: CASRGQGHTEAFF.

The chain combines TRBV10-3 with TRBJ1-5; possibly TRBD1 for D (6 bases). CDR3 length: 14 amino acids. Germline V gene sequence: CDR1 ENHRY, CDR2 SYGVKD. With 0 bases removed from V and 6 bases from J, the gap between germline ends came to 9 bases. The DNA of the CDR3 is TGTGCCATCAGTGAGTCCTCCAGGGGTCAGCCCCAGCATTTT. It translates to CAISESSRGQPQHF.

The chain has TRBV5-1 and TRBJ1-2, with TRBD1 as a possible D gene (5 bases). Germline V lookup: CDR1 SGHRS, CDR2 YFSETQ. This CDR3 comprises 15 residues. The V end was cut by 1 base, the J end by 5 bases, with 15 bases between. This CDR3 is CASSLRAGPAYGYTF. In DNA, the CDR3 is TGCGCCAGCAGCTTGAGGGCAGGGCCTGCGTATGGCTACACCTTC.

The chain is built from TRBV1 and TRBJ1-2; the table gives TRBD1 as D, unverified against the DNA. TRBV1 corresponds to a pseudogene. The CDR3 has 16 amino acids. In DNA form, the CDR3 reads TGCACCAGCAGCCAAGGACAGACTCTTCCCTTCTATGGCTACACCTTC. Translated, it gives CTSSQGQTLPFYGYTF.

This sequence joins TRBV4-2 and TRBJ2-5, with TRBD2 as a possible D gene (6 bases). Germline loops: CDR1 LGHNA, CDR2 YNFKEQ. V lost 4 bases and J lost 9, with 18 bases in between. The CDR3 extends over 14 amino acids. The CDR3 coding sequence is TGTGCCAGCAGCCGTGGGACTTCCCGGCAGGCCCAGTACTTC. This encodes CASSRGTSRQAQYF.

In this sample, this clone turned up many times. The V gene is TRBV2, the J gene TRBJ1-4; D possibly corresponds to TRBD1 (5 bases). This CDR3 is built from 14 residues. Per the germline V gene, CDR1 is SNHLY and CDR2 is FYNNEI. V was pared by 8 bases and J by 6 bases, with 16 bases between. The CDR3 is CASLQSGLHEKLFF. As DNA, the CDR3 is TGTGCCAGCCTTCAATCGGGACTCCATGAAAAACTGTTTTTT.

This clone was observed a handful of times. V usage is TRBV4-1 and J usage is TRBJ1-2, with 8 bases identical to TRBD1. The CDR3 has 14 amino acids. After removal of 4 bases from V and 5 bases from J, the junction contained 6 bases not matched to a gene. In germline, CDR1 is MGHRA, CDR2 YSYEKL. The CDR3 bases are TGCGCCAGCAGCCCGGACAGGGAGGCTTATGGCTACACCTTC. This translates into CASSPDREAYGYTF.

The J gene is TRBJ1-6, the V gene TRBV28, with TRBD1 matching over 8 bases. Germline V gives CDR1 MDHEN, CDR2 SYDVKM. The CDR3 totals 14 residues. V was pared by 4 bases and J by 11 bases, with 7 bases of the junction left unmatched. This chain's CDR3 is CASSSPGQVTPLHF. The CDR3, as DNA: TGTGCCAGCAGTTCTCCGGGACAGGTTACACCCCTCCACTTT.

The V and J genes are TRBV5-1 and TRBJ2-5, with D uncertain. The germline V and J ends were trimmed by 5 bases and 0 bases, with 5 bases remaining between them. Germline-derived CDR1 and CDR2 are SGHRS and YFSETQ. This CDR3 has 12 residues. The DNA of the CDR3 is TGCGCCAGCAGAGGGTACCAAGAGACCCAGTACTTC. Translated, it gives CASRGYQETQYF.